Sequencing of this T cell receptor beta chain was carried out in a study of PD-1 blockade in classical Hodgkin lymphoma. The CDR3 consists of 14 residues. Germline V CDR1 and CDR2: SNHLY, FYNNEI. Trimming at V came to 5 bases and at J to 4 bases, leaving 6 bases not matched to a gene. Points from the study as a whole: The study reported lower baseline TCR diversity in newly diagnosed patients than in healthy donors. Prior therapy or disease activity may underlie the repertoire differences, whose causes remain undefined.

Time point reported: newly diagnosed, previously untreated cHL patient sample. Comparison came from newly diagnosed, untreated classical Hodgkin lymphoma PBMCs. In regard to this clone: The antigen is undetermined.

TCRdb's table, derived via immunoSEQ multiplex PCR, lists solely in-frame clones and lacks some. This sample has 45,000 or so clones; about nine tenths occur once, and the top ten carry approximately 4.9%. The clonotype originates from a human donor with classical Hodgkin lymphoma. The chain recombines TRBV2 with TRBJ1-1; 8 bases are shared with TRBD1. Sequenced input: peripheral blood mononuclear cells (PBMCs). The CDR3 is CASSPGTGPTEAFF. The CDR3, as DNA: TGTGCCAGCAGTCCCGGGACAGGTCCCACTGAAGCTTTCTTT.